This T cell receptor beta chain stems from a study of immune evolution from preneoplasia to lung adenocarcinoma. The CDR3 contains 15 residues. CDR1 is KGHSH, CDR2 LQKENI, per germline. The junction had 7 bases not matched to a gene; V was cut back by 7 bases and J by 6 bases. About this clone itself: Other DNA variants within this sample encode the same CDR3.

TCRdb keeps only in-frame clones here, not all; method: immunoSEQ multiplex PCR. This sample has about 4,800 clones, with about 84% found just once. The TCR sequence derives from a person aged 70 to 79 with lung adenocarcinoma. The sample taken for sequencing was FFPE lung adenocarcinoma in situ tissue. V is TRBV18 and J is TRBJ2-1, with TRBD2 matching 12 bases. The CDR3 region is CASWSGLAGSNEQFF. CDR3 sequence (DNA): TGTGCCAGCTGGTCGGGACTAGCGGGTTCCAATGAGCAGTTCTTC.